A selection of T cell receptor beta chains follows, all from one sample in a study of CD8+ T cells in alopecia areata. Sequencing was performed with immunoSEQ multiplex PCR; in TCRdb, only in-frame clones are kept and a portion is missing. The sample lists 150,000 to 200,000 clones, roughly 65% occurring once. This specimen consisted of CD4+ T cells sorted from blood, obtained at week 4, from a patient treated with tofacitinib. Source of these receptors: a human donor with alopecia areata. Both conserved end residues are trimmed from each CDR3. The D gene is left open where the match is weak. Part of the rows lack a size; the others show once, few, many or a class for expanded clones.

D gene	clone size	J gene	V gene	CDR3 protein
TRBD1	NA	TRBJ2-7	TRBV5-4	ASSSSKTGAYEQY
TRBD1	NA	TRBJ1-4	TRBV5-1	ASSLQGANEKLF
NA	few	TRBJ1-1	TRBV7-2	ASTPGTEAF
NA	NA	TRBJ2-1	TRBV20-1	SARDISKQF
NA	NA	TRBJ2-3	TRBV4-2	ASSQDPGTASTDTQY
TRBD2	NA	TRBJ2-5	TRBV2	ASRGPSGDLNQETQY
TRBD1	NA	TRBJ1-6	TRBV30	AWSPGAGGGSPLH
NA	NA	TRBJ2-1	TRBV15	ATSREVGEQF
NA	NA	TRBJ2-5	TRBV7-3	ASSLTGSGLAGETQY
NA	NA	TRBJ2-5	TRBV19	ASSAPGHGSWRTQY
NA	NA	TRBJ1-1	TRBV29-1	SVGSGMNTEAF
TRBD1	NA	TRBJ2-6	TRBV15	ATSQGAANVLT
NA	NA	TRBJ2-1	TRBV30	AWGLSSYNEQF
NA	NA	TRBJ2-4	TRBV29-1	SVFKGPKNIQY
NA	NA	TRBJ2-3	TRBV2	ASNRDGGTGGDTQY
NA	NA	TRBJ2-6	TRBV18	ASSRDGANVLT
NA	NA	TRBJ1-1	TRBV7-2	ASSLAGMRTEAF
NA	NA	TRBJ1-5	TRBV30	AWRPRDSNQPQH
TRBD1	few	TRBJ2-2	TRBV9	ASSPRQGWENTGELF
NA	NA	TRBJ2-7	TRBV7-2	ASSSRTALSYEQY
TRBD1	NA	TRBJ2-2	TRBV29-1	SGGQKTGELF
NA	NA	TRBJ1-1	TRBV10-3	AARRDMNTEAF